This T cell receptor (beta chain) was found in a study of T cells in tuberculosis. There are 15 residues in the CDR3. Trimming removed 2 bases from V and 7 bases from J, with 17 bases in between. Germline lookup yields CDR1 SGHAT and CDR2 FQNNGV. Data came from immunoSEQ multiplex PCR; TCRdb stores just in-frame clones and leaves some out. The sample shows roughly 34,000 clones, about 85% of them seen only once. Time point meaning: new active TB diagnosis, blood taken before or within 7 days of starting treatment. The TCR sequence derives from an adult with tuberculosis. Sequenced material: PBMCs, taken at tuberculosis diagnosis. The chain recombines TRBV11-2 with TRBJ1-2, with a tentative D call TRBD1 (5 bases). The DNA of the CDR3 is TGTGCCAGCAGCTTATCTCCCGACAGCCTAGGTGGCTACACCTTC. Protein sequence: CASSLSPDSLGGYTF.